This T cell receptor beta chain was sequenced in a study of molecular identifiers for immune sequencing clone quantification. Many counts were recorded for this clonotype. From germline, CDR1 is MNHEY and CDR2 SVGEGT. The length of the CDR3 is 15 residues. V was clipped by 6 bases and J by 1 base; unmatched bases: 4. Methods described previously were used for bulk TCR libraries, and listed TCR primers were applied. TCRdb reprocessed the PCR reads with MiXCR, giving one entry per CDR3 protein. The sample contains 250,000 to 400,000 distinct CDR3 sequences, over 20% of which appear only once. The receptor was isolated from a human donor in good health. Some libraries in this study had Jurkat cell RNA spiked in. This chain links TRBV6-2 or TRBV6-3 with TRBJ2-3; 10 nucleotides line up with TRBD2. Sequencing was carried out using naive CD8+ T cells from blood, with Jurkat cell RNA spiked in. Regarding subset: FACS-sorted CD8+CD4-CCR7+CD45RA+ naive T cells. The CDR3 nucleotides are TGTGCCAGCAGCCAAACTAGCGGGGGCACAGATACGCAGTATTTT. As protein: CASSQTSGGTDTQYF.